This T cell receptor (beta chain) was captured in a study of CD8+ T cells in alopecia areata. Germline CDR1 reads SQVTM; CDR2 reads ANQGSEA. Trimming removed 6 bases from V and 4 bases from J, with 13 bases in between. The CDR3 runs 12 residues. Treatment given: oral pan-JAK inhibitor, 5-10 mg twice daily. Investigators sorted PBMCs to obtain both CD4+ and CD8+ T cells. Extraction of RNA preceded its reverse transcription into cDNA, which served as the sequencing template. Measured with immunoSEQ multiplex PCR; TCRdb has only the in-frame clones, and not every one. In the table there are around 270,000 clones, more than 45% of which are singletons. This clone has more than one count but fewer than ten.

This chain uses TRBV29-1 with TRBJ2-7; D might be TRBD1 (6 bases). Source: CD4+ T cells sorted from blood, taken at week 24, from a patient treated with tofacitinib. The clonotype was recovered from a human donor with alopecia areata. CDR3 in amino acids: CSVGRQAYEQYF. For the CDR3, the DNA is TGCAGCGTGGGGAGACAGGCTTACGAGCAGTACTTC.